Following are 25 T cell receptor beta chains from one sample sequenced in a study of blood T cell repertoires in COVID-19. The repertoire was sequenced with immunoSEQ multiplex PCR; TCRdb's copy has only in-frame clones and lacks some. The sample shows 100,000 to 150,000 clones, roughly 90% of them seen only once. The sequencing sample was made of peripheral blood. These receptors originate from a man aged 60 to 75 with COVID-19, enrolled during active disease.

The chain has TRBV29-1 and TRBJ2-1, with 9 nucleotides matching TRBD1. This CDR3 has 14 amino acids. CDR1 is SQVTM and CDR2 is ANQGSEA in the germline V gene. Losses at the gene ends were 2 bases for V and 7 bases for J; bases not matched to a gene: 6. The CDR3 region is CSVERDRGMNEQFF. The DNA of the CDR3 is TGCAGCGTTGAACGTGACAGGGGGATGAATGAGCAGTTCTTC.

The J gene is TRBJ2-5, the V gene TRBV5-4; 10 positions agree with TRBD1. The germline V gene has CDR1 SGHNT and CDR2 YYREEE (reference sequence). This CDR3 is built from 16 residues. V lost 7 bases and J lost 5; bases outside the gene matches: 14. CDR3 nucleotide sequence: TGTGCCAGCCACCCTCTCCGGACAGGGGGTTTGGAGACCCAGTACTTC. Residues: CASHPLRTGGLETQYF. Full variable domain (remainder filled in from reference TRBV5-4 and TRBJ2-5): ETGVTQSPTHLIKTRGQQVTLRCSSQSGHNTVSWYQQALGQGPQFIFQYYREEENGRGNFPPRFSGLQFPNYSSELNVNALELDDSALYLCASHPLRTGGLETQYFGPGTRLLVL.

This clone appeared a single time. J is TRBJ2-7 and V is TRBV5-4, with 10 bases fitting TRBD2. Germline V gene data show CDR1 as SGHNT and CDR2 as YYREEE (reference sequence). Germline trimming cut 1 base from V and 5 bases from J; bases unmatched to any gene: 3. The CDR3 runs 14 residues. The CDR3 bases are TGTGCCAGCAGCTTGCCTAGCGGGGGCGACGAGCAGTACTTC. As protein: CASSLPSGGDEQYF.

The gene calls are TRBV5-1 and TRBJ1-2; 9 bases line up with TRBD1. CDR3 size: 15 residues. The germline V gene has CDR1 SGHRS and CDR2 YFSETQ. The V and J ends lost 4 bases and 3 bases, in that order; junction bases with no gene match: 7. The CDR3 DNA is TGCGCCAGCAGCCCCACAGGGGGCCCATACTATGGCTACACCTTC. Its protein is CASSPTGGPYYGYTF.

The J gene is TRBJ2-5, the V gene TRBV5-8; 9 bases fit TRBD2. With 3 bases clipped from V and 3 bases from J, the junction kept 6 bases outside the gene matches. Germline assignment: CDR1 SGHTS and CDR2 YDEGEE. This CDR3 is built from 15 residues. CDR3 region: CASSSTSGGKETQYF. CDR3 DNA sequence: TGTGCCAGCAGCTCGACGAGCGGGGGGAAAGAGACCCAGTACTTC.

CDR3 loop: CASSLSGVSSYNEQFF. In DNA form, the CDR3 reads TGCGCCAGCAGCTTGAGCGGGGTTAGCTCCTACAATGAGCAGTTCTTC. The J gene is TRBJ2-1, the V gene TRBV5-1; 7 positions match TRBD2. The CDR3 consists of 16 residues. V shed 1 base, J shed 0 bases, and the junction held 4 bases outside the gene matches. Germline CDR1 is SGHRS and CDR2 is YFSETQ.

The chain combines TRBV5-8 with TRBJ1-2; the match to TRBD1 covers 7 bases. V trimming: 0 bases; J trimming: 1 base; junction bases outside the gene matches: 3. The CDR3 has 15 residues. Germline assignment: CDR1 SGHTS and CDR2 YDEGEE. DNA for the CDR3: TGTGCCAGCAGCTTGGAAAGGGGGCTTAACTATGGCTACACCTTC. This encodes CASSLERGLNYGYTF.

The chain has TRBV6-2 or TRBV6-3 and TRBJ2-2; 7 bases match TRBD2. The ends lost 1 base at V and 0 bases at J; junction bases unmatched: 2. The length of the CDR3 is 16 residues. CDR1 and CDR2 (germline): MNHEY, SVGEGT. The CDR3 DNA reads TGTGCCAGCAGTTACTACGGGGGGACGAACACCGGGGAGCTGTTTTTT. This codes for CASSYYGGTNTGELFF.

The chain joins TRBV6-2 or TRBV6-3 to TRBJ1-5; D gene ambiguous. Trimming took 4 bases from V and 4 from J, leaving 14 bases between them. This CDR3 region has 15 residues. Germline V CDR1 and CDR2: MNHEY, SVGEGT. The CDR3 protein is CASSWVSGPNQPQHF. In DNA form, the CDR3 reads TGTGCCAGCAGTTGGGTCAGCGGGCCAAATCAGCCCCAGCATTTT.

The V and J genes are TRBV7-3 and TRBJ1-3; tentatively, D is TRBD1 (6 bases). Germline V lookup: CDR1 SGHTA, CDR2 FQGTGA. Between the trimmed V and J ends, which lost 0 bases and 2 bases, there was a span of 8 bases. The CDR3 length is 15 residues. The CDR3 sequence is CASSLTPGAGNTIYF. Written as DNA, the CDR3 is TGTGCCAGCAGCTTAACCCCAGGGGCTGGAAACACCATATATTTT.

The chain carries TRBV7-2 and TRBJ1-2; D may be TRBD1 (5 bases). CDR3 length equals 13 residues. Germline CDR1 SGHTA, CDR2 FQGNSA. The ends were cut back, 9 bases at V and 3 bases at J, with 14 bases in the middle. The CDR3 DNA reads TGTGCCAGTAATGACGGGGGAGACTATGGCTACACCTTC. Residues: CASNDGGDYGYTF.

Here the CDR3 reads CASSEGGAGAFF. For the CDR3, the DNA is TGTGCCAGCAGTGAAGGGGGGGCAGGGGCTTTCTTT. The V call is TRBV25-1, the J call TRBJ1-1; the D gene is possibly TRBD1 (6 bases). This CDR3 spans 12 amino acids. V lost 2 bases, J lost 11 bases, and 12 bases lay in between. Per the germline V gene, CDR1 is MGHDK and CDR2 is SYGVNS.

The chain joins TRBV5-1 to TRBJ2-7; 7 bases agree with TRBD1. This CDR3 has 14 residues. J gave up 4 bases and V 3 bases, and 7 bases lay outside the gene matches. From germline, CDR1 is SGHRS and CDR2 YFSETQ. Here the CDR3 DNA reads TGCGCCAGCAGCTCACAGGGGTTCGTGTACGAGCAGTACTTC. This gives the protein CASSSQGFVYEQYF.

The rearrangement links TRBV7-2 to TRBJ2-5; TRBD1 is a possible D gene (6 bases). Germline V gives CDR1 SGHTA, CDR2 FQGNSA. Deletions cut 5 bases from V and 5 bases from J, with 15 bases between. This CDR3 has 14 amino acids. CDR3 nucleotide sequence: TGTGCCAGCAGCACGCCTACAGGGATTGAGACCCAGTACTTC. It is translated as CASSTPTGIETQYF.

In DNA form, the CDR3 reads TGCGCCAGCAGCTTGGCTCCAAGCGAGGTCAGGGTCTATGGCTACACCTTC. It codes for CASSLAPSEVRVYGYTF. The chain has TRBV5-1 and TRBJ1-2; D is possibly TRBD1 (5 bases). The CDR3 has 17 residues. Trimming removed 0 bases from V and 4 bases from J, with 19 bases in between. Germline lookup yields CDR1 SGHRS and CDR2 YFSETQ.

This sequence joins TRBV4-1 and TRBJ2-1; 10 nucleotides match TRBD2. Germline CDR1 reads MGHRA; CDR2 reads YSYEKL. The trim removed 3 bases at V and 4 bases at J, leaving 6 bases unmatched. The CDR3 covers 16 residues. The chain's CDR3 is CASSHNLAGVYNEQFF. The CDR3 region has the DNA TGCGCCAGCAGCCATAATCTAGCGGGGGTATACAATGAGCAGTTCTTC.

Here the CDR3 DNA reads TGTGCCACCGTCAGACCAGGGGGCTACGAGCAGTACTTC. Amino acids: CATVRPGGYEQYF. This sequence joins TRBV6-5 and TRBJ2-7; the match to TRBD1 covers 7 bases. The CDR3 has 13 residues. The germline CDR1 and CDR2 sequences are MNHEY and SVGAGI. Unmatched junction bases numbered 9, after V lost 10 bases and J lost 3 bases.

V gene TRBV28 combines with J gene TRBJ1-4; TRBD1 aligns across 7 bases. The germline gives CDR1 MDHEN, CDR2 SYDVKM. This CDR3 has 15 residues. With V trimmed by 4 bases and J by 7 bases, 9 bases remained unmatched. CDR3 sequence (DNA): TGTGCCAGCAGTTCGCCCCCCGGGACAGCTGAAAAACTGTTTTTT. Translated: CASSSPPGTAEKLFF.

This chain's CDR3 is CASSLDRAANEQFF. For the CDR3, the DNA is TGTGCCAGCAGCTTAGACAGGGCCGCCAATGAGCAGTTCTTC. The chain is built from TRBV7-3 and TRBJ2-1, with 7 bases lining up with TRBD1. Germline CDR1 reads SGHTA; CDR2 reads FQGTGA. V trimming: 2 bases; J trimming: 6 bases; junction bases outside the gene matches: 4. The CDR3 is 14 amino acids.

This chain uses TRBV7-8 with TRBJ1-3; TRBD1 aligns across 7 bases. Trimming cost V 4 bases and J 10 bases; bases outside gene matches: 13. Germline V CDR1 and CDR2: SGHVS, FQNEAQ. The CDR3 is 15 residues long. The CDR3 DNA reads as TGTGCCAGCAGCTCTTCGACAGGGCCCGGCCGGACCATATATTTT. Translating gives CASSSSTGPGRTIYF.

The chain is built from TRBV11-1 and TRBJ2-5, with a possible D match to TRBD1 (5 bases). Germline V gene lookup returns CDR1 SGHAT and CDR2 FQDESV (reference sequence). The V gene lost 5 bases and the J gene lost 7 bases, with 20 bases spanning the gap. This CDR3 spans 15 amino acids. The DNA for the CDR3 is TGTGCCAGCAGCCCCCCGCTAGTCCAGGGTGGGACCCAGTACTTC. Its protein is CASSPPLVQGGTQYF. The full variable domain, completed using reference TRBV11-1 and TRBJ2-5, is EAEVAQSPRYKITEKSQAVAFWCDPISGHATLYWYRQILGQGPELLVQFQDESVVDDSQLPKDRFSAERLKGVDSTLKIQPAELGDSAMYLCASSPPLVQGGTQYFGPGTRLLVL.

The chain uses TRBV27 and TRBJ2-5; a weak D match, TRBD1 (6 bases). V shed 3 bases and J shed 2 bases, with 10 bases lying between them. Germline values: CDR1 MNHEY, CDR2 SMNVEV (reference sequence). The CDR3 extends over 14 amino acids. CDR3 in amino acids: CASSLGHEQETQYF. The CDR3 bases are TGTGCCAGCAGTTTGGGACACGAACAAGAGACCCAGTACTTC.

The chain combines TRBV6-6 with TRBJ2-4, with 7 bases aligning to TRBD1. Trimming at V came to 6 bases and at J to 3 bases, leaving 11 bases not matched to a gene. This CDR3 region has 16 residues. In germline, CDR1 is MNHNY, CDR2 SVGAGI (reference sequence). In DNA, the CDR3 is TGTGCCAGCAGCCGCCGTACAGGGGCAGACAAAAACATTCAGTACTTC. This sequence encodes CASSRRTGADKNIQYF.

The CDR3 nucleotides read TGTGCCACCAGCTTGGGGCAGGGGGATTTTCAGTACTTC. Translating it yields CATSLGQGDFQYF. This chain joins TRBV24-1 and TRBJ2-7; 7 nucleotides align to TRBD1. The J segment lost 10 bases and the V segment lost 7 bases, leaving 12 bases of the junction unmatched. Germline-derived CDR1 and CDR2 are KGHDR and SFDVKD. The CDR3 extends over 13 amino acids.

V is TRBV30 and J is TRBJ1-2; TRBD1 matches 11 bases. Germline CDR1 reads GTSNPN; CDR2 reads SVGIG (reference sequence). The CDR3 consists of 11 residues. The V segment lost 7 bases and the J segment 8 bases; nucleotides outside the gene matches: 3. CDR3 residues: CAFRDRGGYTF. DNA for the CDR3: TGTGCCTTCCGGGACAGGGGGGGCTACACCTTC.